Reported below is one TCR beta chain. Its antigen is currently unknown. Other DNA sequences from this sample encode an identical CDR3 as well. The assay was immunoSEQ multiplex PCR, and TCRdb's table has in-frame clones only and misses some. The sample carries hundreds of thousands of clones, roughly 96% recorded once. The sample belongs to a study of shared clonotypes between healthy human individuals. Findings of the study overall: Naive CD4 clonotypes were shared across a handful of donors at about 5.3%. A reduction in generation probabilities was seen for non-shared clonotypes relative to those shared by all four donors.

CD8 cells regarded as naive lacked CD45RO, were positively chosen for CCR7, and omitted terminally differentiated effector memory CD45RA+ cells. The CDR3 is made up of 11 amino acids. The germline V and J ends were trimmed by 3 bases and 8 bases, with 5 bases remaining between them. CDR1 is SEHNR, CDR2 FQNEAQ, per germline (reference sequence). This rearrangement joins TRBV7-9 to TRBJ2-1; D call uncertain. Material: naive CD8+ T cells sorted from blood. The sequence was obtained from a woman in her 30s in good health. CDR3 sequence (DNA): TGTGCCAGCAGCTTTCGGGATGAGCAGTTCTTC. Protein product: CASSFRDEQFF.